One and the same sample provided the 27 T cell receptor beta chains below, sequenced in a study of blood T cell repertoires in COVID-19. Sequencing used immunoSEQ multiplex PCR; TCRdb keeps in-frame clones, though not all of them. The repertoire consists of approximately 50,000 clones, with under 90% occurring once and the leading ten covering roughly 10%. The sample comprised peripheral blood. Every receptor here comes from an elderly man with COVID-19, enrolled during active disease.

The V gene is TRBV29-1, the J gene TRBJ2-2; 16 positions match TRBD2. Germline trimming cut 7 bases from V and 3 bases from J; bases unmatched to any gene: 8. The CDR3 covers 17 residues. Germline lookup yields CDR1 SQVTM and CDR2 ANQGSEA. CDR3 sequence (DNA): TGCAGCGGTGCGGGACTAGCGGGGGGGCGGTACACCGGGGAGCTGTTTTTT. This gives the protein CSGAGLAGGRYTGELFF.

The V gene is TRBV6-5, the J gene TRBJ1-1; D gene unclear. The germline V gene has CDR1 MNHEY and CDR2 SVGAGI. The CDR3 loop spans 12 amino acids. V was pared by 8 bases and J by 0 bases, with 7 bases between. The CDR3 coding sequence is TGTGCCAGCGCCACAATGAACACTGAAGCTTTCTTT. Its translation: CASATMNTEAFF.

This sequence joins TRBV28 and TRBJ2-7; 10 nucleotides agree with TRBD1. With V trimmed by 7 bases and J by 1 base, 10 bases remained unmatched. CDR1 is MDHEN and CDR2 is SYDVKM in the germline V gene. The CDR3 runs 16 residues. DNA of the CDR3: TGTGCCAGCAACCAACGGGGACAGGGGAGATCCTACGAGCAGTACTTC. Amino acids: CASNQRGQGRSYEQYF.

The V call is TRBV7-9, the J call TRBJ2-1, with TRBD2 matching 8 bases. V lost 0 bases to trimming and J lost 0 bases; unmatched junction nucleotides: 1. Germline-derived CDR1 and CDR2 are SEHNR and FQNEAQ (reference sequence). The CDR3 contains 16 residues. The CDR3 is CASSLALAGSYNEQFF. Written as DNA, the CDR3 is TGTGCCAGCAGCTTAGCTCTAGCGGGCTCCTACAATGAGCAGTTCTTC.

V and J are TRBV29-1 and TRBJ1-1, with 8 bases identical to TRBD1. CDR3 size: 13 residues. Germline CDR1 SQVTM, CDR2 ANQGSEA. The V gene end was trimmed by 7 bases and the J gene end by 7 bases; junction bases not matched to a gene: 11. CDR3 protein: CSGYRGGDFEAFF. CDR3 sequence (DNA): TGCAGCGGTTACAGGGGGGGTGATTTTGAAGCTTTCTTT. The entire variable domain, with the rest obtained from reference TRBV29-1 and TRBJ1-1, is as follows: SAVISQKPSRDICQRGTSLTIQCQVDSQVTMMFWYRQQPGQSLTLIATANQGSEATYESGFVIDKFPISRPNLTFSTLTVSNMSPEDSSIYLCSGYRGGDFEAFFGQGTRLTVV.

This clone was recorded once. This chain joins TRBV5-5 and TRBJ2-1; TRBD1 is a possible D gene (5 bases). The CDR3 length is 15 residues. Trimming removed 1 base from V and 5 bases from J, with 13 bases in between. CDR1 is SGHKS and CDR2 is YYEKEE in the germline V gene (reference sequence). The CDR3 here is CASSLSRQTNNEQFF. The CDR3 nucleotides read TGTGCCAGCAGCTTGAGCCGACAGACAAACAATGAGCAGTTCTTC.

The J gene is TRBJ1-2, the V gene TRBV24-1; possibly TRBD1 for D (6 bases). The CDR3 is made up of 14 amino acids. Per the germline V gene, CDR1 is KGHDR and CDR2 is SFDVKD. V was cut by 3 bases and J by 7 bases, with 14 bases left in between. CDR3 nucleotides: TGTGCCACCAGTGATCATCACAGGGCCGGTGGCTACACCTTC. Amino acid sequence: CATSDHHRAGGYTF.

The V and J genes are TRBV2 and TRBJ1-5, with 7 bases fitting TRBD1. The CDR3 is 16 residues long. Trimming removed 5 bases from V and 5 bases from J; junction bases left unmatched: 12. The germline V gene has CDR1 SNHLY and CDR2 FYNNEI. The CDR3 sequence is CASSRIRGTDDQPQHF. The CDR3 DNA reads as TGTGCCAGCAGTCGAATCCGAGGGACAGACGATCAGCCCCAGCATTTT.

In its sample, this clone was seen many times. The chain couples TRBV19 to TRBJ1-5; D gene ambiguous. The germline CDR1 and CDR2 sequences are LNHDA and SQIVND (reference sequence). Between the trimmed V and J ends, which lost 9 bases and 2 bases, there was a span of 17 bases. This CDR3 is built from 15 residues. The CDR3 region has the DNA TGTGCCAGCCACCCCACCCCGGAGGGCAATCAGCCCCAGCATTTT. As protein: CASHPTPEGNQPQHF. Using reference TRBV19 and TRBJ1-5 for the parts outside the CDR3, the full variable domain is DGGITQSPKYLFRKEGQNVTLSCEQNLNHDAMYWYRQDPGQGLRLIYYSQIVNDFQKGDIAEGYSVSREKKESFPLTVTSAQKNPTAFYLCASHPTPEGNQPQHFGDGTRLSIL.

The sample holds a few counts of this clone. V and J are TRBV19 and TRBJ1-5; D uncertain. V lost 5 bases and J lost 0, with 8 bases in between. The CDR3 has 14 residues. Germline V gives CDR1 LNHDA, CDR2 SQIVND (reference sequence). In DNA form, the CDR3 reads TGTGCCAGTAGTCCACAGAGTAGCAATCAGCCCCAGCATTTT. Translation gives CASSPQSSNQPQHF.

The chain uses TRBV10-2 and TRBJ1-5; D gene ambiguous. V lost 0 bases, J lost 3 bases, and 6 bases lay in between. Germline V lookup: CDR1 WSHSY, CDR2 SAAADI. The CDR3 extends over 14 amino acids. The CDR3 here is CASSESGLNQPQHF. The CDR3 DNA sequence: TGCGCCAGCAGTGAGTCGGGCCTCAATCAGCCCCAGCATTTT.

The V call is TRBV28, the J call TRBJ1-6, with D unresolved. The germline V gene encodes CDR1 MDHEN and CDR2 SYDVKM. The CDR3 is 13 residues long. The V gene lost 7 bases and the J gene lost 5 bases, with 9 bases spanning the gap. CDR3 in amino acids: CASIGGNNSPLHF. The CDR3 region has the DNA TGTGCCAGCATAGGAGGGAATAATTCACCCCTCCACTTT.

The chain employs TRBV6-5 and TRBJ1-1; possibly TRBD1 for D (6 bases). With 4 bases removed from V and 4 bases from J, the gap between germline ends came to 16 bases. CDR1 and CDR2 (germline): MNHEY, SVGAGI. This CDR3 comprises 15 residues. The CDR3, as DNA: TGTGCCAGCAGTTTAAACCCGACAGGAGGCACTGAAGCTTTCTTT. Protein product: CASSLNPTGGTEAFF.

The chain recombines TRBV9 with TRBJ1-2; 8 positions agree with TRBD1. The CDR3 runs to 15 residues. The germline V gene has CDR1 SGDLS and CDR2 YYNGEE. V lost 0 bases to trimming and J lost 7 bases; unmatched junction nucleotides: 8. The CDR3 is CASSVEGRGHGGYTF. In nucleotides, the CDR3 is TGTGCCAGCAGCGTAGAGGGCAGGGGGCATGGTGGCTACACCTTC.

The CDR3: CANNPSSSSYEQYV. The CDR3 DNA sequence: TGTGCCAATAACCCCAGTAGCAGCTCCTACGAGCAGTACGTC. J is TRBJ2-7 and V is TRBV19, with unresolved D. V lost 10 bases, J lost 0 bases, and 16 bases lay in between. CDR1 and CDR2 (germline): LNHDA, SQIVND (reference sequence). The CDR3 extends over 14 amino acids.

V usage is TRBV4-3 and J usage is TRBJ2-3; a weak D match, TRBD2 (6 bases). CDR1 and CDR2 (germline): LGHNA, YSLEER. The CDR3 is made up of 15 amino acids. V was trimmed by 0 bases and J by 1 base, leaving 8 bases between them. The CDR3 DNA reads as TGCGCCAGCAGCCAAGAGCCTAGCGGCACAGATACGCAGTATTTT. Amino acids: CASSQEPSGTDTQYF.

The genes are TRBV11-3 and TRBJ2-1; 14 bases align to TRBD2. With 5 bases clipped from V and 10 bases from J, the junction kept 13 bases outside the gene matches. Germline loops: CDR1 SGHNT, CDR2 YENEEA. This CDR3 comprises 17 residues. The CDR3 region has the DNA TGTGCCAGCAGCCCAGGACTAGCGGGAGGCGTCCTAGGGGAGCAGTTCTTC. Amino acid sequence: CASSPGLAGGVLGEQFF.

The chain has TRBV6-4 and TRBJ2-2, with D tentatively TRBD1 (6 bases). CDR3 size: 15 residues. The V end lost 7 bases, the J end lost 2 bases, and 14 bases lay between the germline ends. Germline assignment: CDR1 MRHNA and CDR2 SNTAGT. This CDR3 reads CASTEAGDNTGELFF. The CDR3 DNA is TGTGCCAGCACCGAGGCAGGGGATAACACCGGGGAGCTGTTTTTT.

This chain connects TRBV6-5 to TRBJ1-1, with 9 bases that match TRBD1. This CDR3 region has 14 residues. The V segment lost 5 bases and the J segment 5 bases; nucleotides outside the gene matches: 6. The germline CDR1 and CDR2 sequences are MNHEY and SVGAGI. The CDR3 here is CASSRGQGWTEAFF. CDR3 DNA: TGTGCCAGCAGTAGGGGACAGGGATGGACTGAAGCTTTCTTT.

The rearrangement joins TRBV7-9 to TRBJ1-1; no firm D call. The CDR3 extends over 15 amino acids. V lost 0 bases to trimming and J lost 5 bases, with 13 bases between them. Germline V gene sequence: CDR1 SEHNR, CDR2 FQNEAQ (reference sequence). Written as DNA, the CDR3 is TGTGCCAGCAGCTTAGCTCTCCCGGGATGGACTGAAGCTTTCTTT. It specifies CASSLALPGWTEAFF.

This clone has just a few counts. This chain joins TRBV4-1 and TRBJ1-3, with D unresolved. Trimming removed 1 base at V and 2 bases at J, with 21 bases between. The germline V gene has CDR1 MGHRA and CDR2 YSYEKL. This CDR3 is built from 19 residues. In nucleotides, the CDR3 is TGCGCCAGCAGCCAAGGATTGTTTCGCCCGAGGGATGCTGGAAACACCATATATTTT. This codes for CASSQGLFRPRDAGNTIYF.

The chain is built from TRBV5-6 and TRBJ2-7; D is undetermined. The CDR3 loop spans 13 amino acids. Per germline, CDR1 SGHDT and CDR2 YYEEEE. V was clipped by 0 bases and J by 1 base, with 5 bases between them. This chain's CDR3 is CASSLDGSYEQYF. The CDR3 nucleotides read TGTGCCAGCAGCTTGGACGGTTCCTACGAGCAGTACTTC.

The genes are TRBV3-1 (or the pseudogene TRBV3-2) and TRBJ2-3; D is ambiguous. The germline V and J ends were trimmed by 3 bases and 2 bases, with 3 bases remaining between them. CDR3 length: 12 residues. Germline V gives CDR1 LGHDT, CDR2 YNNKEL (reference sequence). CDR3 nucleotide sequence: TGTGCCAGCAGCCACCTCACAGATACGCAGTATTTT. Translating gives CASSHLTDTQYF.

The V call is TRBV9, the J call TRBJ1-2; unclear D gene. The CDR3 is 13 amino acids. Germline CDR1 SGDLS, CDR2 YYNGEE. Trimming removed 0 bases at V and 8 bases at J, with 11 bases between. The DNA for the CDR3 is TGTGCCAGCAGCGTAGTTAGAGCCCTGGGCTACACCTTC. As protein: CASSVVRALGYTF.

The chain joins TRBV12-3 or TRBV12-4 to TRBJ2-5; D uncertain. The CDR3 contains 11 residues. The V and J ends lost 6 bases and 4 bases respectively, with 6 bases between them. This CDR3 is CASSSGETQYF. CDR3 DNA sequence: TGTGCCAGCAGCTCCGGAGAGACCCAGTACTTC.

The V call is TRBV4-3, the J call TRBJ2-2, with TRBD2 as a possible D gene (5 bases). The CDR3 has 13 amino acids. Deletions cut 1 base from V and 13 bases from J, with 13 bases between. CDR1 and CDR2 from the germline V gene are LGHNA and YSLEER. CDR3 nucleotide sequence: TGCGCCAGCAGCCAAGCCAATGGACGGGGGCTGTTTTTT. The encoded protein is CASSQANGRGLFF.

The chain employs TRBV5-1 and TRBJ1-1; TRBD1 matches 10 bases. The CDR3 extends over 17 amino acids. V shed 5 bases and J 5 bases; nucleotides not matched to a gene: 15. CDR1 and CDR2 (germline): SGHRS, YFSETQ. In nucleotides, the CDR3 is TGCGCCAGCAGTCCGGGGTGGGACAGGGGAGACAAGACTGAAGCTTTCTTT. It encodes CASSPGWDRGDKTEAFF.